These 3 T cell receptor beta chains were sequenced from one sample in a study of blood T cell repertoires in COVID-19. Assay: immunoSEQ multiplex PCR; the TCRdb copy retains only in-frame clones and omits some. There are roughly 310,000 clones in the sample; 88% occur only once, and approximately 4% lies in the top ten. Sample: peripheral blood. All receptors come from a woman aged 50 to 60 with active or convalescent COVID-19.

This rearrangement joins TRBV10-3 to TRBJ2-7; D is ambiguous. CDR1 and CDR2 from the germline V gene are ENHRY and SYGVKD. This CDR3 has 14 residues. Trimming left V 9 bases short and J 5 bases short, with 20 bases between. The CDR3 is CAIRPRSYVDEQYF. DNA for the CDR3: TGTGCCATTCGCCCCCGGAGTTATGTAGACGAGCAGTACTTC.

The chain recombines TRBV20-1 with TRBJ2-7; weak D call: TRBD2 (5 bases). Deletions cut 3 bases from V and 3 bases from J, with 9 bases between. This CDR3 comprises 12 residues. Germline V CDR1 and CDR2: DFQATT, SNEGSKA (reference sequence). The CDR3 region is CSASSADYEQYF. The CDR3, as DNA: TGCAGTGCTAGTAGCGCCGACTACGAGCAGTACTTC.

This chain uses TRBV30 with TRBJ1-4; D gene uncertain. The germline CDR1 and CDR2 sequences are GTSNPN and SVGIG (reference sequence). Trimming stripped 2 bases from V and 5 bases from J, with 9 bases between. The CDR3 is made up of 13 amino acids. The DNA of the CDR3 is TGTGCCTGGAGTCACAATCCCAATGAAAAACTGTTTTTT. This codes for CAWSHNPNEKLFF.